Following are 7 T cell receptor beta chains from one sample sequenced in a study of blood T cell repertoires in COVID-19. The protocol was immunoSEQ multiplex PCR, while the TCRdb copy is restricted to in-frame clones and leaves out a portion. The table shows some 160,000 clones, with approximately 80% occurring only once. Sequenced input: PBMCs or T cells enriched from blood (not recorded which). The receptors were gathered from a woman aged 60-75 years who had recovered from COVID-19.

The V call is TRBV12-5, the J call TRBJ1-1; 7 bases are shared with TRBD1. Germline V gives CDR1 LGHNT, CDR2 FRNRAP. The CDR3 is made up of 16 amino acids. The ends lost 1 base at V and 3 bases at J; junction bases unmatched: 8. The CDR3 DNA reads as TGTGCTAGTGGTTTGGCACTGGACAGGCGGGACACTGAAGCTTTCTTT. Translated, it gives CASGLALDRRDTEAFF.

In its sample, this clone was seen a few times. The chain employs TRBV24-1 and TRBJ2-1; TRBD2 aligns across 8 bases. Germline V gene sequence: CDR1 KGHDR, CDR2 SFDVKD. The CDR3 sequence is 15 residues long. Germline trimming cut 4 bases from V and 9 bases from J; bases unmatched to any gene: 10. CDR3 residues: CATSDPTSERREQFF. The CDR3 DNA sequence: TGTGCCACCAGTGACCCGACTAGCGAGAGGCGTGAGCAGTTCTTC.

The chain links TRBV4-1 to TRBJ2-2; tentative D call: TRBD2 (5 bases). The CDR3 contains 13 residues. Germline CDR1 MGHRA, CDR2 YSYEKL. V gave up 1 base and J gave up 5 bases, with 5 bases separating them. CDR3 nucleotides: TGCGCCAGCAGCCAAGGAGGGACCGGGGAGCTGTTTTTT. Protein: CASSQGGTGELFF.

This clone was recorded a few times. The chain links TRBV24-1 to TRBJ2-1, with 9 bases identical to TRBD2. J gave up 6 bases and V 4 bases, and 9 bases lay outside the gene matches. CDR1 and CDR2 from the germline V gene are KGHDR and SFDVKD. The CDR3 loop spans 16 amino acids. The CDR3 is CATSDPPGLASNEQFF. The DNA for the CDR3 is TGTGCCACCAGTGACCCCCCGGGACTAGCCAGCAATGAGCAGTTCTTC.

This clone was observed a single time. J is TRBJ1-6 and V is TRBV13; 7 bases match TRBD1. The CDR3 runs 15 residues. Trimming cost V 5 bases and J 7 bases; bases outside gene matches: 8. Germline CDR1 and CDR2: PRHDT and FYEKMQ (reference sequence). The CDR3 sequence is CASSLTGEENSPLHF. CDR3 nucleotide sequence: TGTGCCAGCAGCCTAACAGGGGAGGAGAATTCACCCCTCCACTTT.

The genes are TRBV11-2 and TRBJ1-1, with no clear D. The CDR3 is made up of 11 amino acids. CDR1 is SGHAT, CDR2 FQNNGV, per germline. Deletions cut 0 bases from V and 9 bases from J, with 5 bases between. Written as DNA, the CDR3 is TGTGCCAGCAGCTTAGACAGAAAAGCTTTCTTT. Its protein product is CASSLDRKAFF.

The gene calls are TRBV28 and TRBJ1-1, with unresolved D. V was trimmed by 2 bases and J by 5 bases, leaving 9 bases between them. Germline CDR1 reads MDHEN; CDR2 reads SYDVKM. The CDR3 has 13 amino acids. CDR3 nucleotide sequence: TGTGCCAGCAGTTTACGGGTTGGAACTGAAGCTTTCTTT. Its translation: CASSLRVGTEAFF. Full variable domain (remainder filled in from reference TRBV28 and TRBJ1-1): DVKVTQSSRYLVKRTGEKVFLECVQDMDHENMFWYRQDPGLGLRLIYFSYDVKMKEKGDIPEGYSVSREKKERFSLILESASTNQTSMYLCASSLRVGTEAFFGQGTRLTVV.